This TCR beta chain stems from a study of T cell repertoires in cytomegalovirus infection. The CDR3 sequence is 14 residues long. Germline CDR1 is SGHTA and CDR2 is FQGNSA. Trimming removed 0 bases at V and 9 bases at J, with 12 bases between. Each CDR3 protein is one row after TCRdb ran MiXCR on the reads. The data contain just under 550,000 distinct CDR3 sequences, more than 20% of them singletons. Material: PBMCs. The J gene is TRBJ2-1, the V gene TRBV7-2; D assignment may be TRBD1 or TRBD2 (5 bases each). The sequence was obtained from a human donor in good health (CMV status not recorded). Some clones in this sample may be carry-over from other donors' samples. The CDR3 DNA reads as TGTGCCAGCAGCTTAGCGTATTCCGGGACTGAGCAGTTCTTC. Translation: CASSLAYSGTEQFF.